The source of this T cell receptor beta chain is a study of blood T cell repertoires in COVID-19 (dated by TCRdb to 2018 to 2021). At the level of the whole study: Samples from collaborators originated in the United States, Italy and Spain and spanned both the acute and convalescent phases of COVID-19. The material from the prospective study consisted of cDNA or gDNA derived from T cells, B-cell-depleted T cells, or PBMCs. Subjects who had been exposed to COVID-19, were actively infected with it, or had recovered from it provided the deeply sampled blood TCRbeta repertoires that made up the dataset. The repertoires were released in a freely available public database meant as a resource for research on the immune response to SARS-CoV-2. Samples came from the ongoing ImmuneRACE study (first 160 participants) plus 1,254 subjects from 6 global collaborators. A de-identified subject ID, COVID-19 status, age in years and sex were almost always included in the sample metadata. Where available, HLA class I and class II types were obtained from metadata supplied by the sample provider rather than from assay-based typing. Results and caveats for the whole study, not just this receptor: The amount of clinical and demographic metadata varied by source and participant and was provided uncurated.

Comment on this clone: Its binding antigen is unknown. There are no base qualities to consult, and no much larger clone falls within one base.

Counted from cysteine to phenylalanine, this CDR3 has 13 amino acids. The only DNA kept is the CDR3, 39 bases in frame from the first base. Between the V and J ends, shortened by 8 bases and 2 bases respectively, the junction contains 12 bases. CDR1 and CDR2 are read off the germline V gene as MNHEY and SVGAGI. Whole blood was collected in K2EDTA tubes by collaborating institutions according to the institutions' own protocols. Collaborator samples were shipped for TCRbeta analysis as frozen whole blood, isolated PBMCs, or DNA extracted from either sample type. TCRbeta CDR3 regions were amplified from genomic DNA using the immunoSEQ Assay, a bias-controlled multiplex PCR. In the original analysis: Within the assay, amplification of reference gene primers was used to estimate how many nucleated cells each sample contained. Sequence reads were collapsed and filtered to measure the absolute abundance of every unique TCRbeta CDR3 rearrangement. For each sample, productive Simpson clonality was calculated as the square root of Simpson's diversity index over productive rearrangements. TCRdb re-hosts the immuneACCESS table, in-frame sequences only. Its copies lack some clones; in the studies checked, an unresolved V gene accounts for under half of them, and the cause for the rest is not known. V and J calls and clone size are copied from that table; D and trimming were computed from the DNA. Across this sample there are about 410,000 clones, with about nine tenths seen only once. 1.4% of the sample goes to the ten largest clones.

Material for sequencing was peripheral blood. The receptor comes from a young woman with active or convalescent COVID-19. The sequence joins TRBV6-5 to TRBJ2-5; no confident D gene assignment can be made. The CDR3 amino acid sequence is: CASLPLEQETQYF. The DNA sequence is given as TGTGCCAGCCTCCCCCTAGAACAAGAGACCCAGTACTTC.